This TCR beta chain was profiled in a study of shared T cell receptors in the human thymus. Sequencing was performed with immunoSEQ multiplex PCR; in TCRdb, only in-frame clones are kept and a portion is missing. Here the sample spans tens of thousands of clones, more than 90% being singletons. This CDR3 spans 19 amino acids. V trimming: 0 bases; J trimming: 4 bases; junction bases outside the gene matches: 13. Germline lookup yields CDR1 LGHNA and CDR2 YNFKEQ. The chain is built from TRBV4-2 and TRBJ2-3, with TRBD2 identical over 10 bases. This TCR came from a human donor. Sequences were obtained from thymocytes. The CDR3 protein is CASSQDYLEAGGGPDTQYF. The CDR3 DNA sequence: TGTGCCAGCAGCCAAGATTATCTGGAAGCGGGGGGGGGCCCAGATACGCAGTATTTT.